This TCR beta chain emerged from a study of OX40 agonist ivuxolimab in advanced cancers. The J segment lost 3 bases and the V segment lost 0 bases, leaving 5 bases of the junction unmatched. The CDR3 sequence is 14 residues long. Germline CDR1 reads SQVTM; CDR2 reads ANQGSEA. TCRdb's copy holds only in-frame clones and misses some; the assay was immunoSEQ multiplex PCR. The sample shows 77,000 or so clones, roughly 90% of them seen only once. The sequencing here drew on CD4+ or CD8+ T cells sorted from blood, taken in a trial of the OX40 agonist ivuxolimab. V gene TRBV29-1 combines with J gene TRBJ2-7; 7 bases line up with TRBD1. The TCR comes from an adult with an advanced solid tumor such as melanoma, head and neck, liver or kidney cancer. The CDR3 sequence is CSVEEGQRGYEQYF. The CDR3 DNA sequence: TGCAGCGTTGAAGAGGGACAGAGAGGCTACGAGCAGTACTTC.